This TCR beta chain was obtained from a study of T cell responses to AZD1222 COVID-19 vaccine (dated by TCRdb to the early 2020s). A note on the overall study: TCR sequencing covered some 250 trial participants: 200 to 210 given two doses of AZD1222 and 26 given two doses of MenACWY control vaccine. Enrollment into the trials was organized by age into subgroups of 18-55, 56-69 and 70-plus years, and those subgroups contained about 160, 30 and 59 TCR-sequenced participants, respectively. The paper's findings and limits, for the study overall: Conclusions about previously exposed vaccinees are limited, since just 5 to 7 AZD1222 recipients were seropositive for SARS-CoV-2 at baseline. Participants were mostly white British, with more females than males. The authors suggested clonal diversity may have been underestimated. After two AZD1222 doses, spike-specific TCR breadth and depth were significantly higher than at day 0 and than in MenACWY recipients. Because no samples from the day 14 peak response were available, repertoires could be characterized only after the peak T cell response. In the small 56-69-year group, the increase in depth fell short of significance, most likely because of low power. Reportedly, close to half of the unique spike-specific TCRs recognized epitopes lying outside the regions that are mutated in the B.1.351 and B.1.1.7 variants. The vaccine-associated CD4 TCRs covered the entire spike protein, and the dominant responses fell in regions 160-218 and 743-854.

As encoded in the germline V gene, CDR1 is SGHTA while CDR2 is FQGNSA. Its CDR3 holds 14 amino acids, cysteine through phenylalanine. This entry keeps only the CDR3 DNA: 42 bases, framed from base 1. Trimming costs V 0 bases and J 6 bases, and their ends lie 10 bases apart. The sample's time point, from its label and the paper: about 28 days (+/-7) after the second vaccine dose. AZD1222 recipients with second doses at about 4 weeks or about 12 weeks were pooled, because spike-specific TCR depth and breadth did not differ between schedules. Samples from vaccinated people were obtained from the UK trials COV001 and COV002, which included a single-blind randomized controlled phase 2/3 trial of AZD1222 (ChAdOx1 nCoV-19) in healthy adults. For TCRbeta chain sequencing, PBMC samples were collected from trial participants at day 0 and at day 28 after the second dose. The CDR3 regions of human TCRbeta chains were analyzed by immunosequencing. The original pipeline was this. TCRs in the repertoires were compared against a reference library of SARS-CoV-2-specific TCRs that had been generated with the MIRA antigen-specificity platform. Breadth was defined as the fraction of unique TCRs that were SARS-CoV-2-associated. Depth was defined as the fraction of total T cells that were SARS-CoV-2-associated. Each spike-specific TCR was assigned to its reactive spike region and to a CD4 or CD8 class using the MIRA data. Log10-transformed breadth and depth values were compared by one-way ANOVA with Sidak's multiple comparisons tests. Sourced from immuneACCESS, this table was stored by TCRdb with only in-frame sequences that have V and J called. A share of the clones is absent; for the studies checked, an unresolved V gene accounts for under half, and the remainder has no known explanation. That table furnishes V, J and clone size, whereas the DNA furnished D and trimming. In this sample the table shows more than 95,000 clones, approximately 80% of which occur a single time. 25% to 35% of the sample comes from the top ten.

On this clone: Its cognate antigen has yet to be identified. Base qualities are not provided; no much larger clone lies one nucleotide away.

The chain couples TRBV7-2 to TRBJ2-3; confidence is insufficient to name the D gene. The sequence came from an adult who received the AZD1222 COVID-19 vaccine. The specimen comprised peripheral blood, sampled 28 days after the second AZD1222 dose. CDR3 loop: CASSLALILDTQYF. In nucleotides, the sequence is TGTGCCAGCAGCTTAGCCCTCATACTGGATACGCAGTATTTT.